Shown below are 24 T cell receptor beta chains from a single sample sequenced in a study of shared clonotypes between healthy human individuals. TCRdb's copy holds only in-frame clones and misses some; the assay was immunoSEQ multiplex PCR. This repertoire shows millions of clones, 85% to 95% found once; its top ten account for roughly 0.13%. Sequencing input: naive CD4+ T cells sorted from blood. Subset of the sample: CD45RA+ positively selected. The receptors originated from a man between 18 and 29 years old in good health.

The chain couples TRBV5-1 to TRBJ2-7; 7 bases are a match to TRBD2. Germline CDR1 and CDR2: SGHRS and YFSETQ. The CDR3 runs to 16 residues. J lost 6 bases, V lost 0 bases, and 12 bases had no gene match. CDR3 nucleotides: TGCGCCAGCAGCTTGGGGGGCCCGGGAGGATTTGGCGAGCAGTACTTC. Its translation: CASSLGGPGGFGEQYF.

The chain links TRBV29-1 to TRBJ2-3; D gene unclear. V was shortened by 4 bases and J by 6 bases, with 11 bases between the two germline ends. Germline V gene sequence: CDR1 SQVTM, CDR2 ANQGSEA. The CDR3 sequence is 12 residues long. The CDR3, as DNA: TGCAGCGTTGCCCCGACTTCGGATACGCAGTATTTT. Amino acid sequence: CSVAPTSDTQYF.

The genes are TRBV5-4 and TRBJ2-7, with TRBD2 as a possible D gene (6 bases). The CDR3 runs to 14 residues. V was clipped by 2 bases and J by 7 bases, with 16 bases between them. Per the germline V gene, CDR1 is SGHNT and CDR2 is YYREEE (reference sequence). The CDR3 reads CASSFGNTGSEQYF. CDR3 sequence (DNA): TGTGCCAGCAGCTTCGGCAACACCGGGAGTGAGCAGTACTTC.

The chain employs TRBV7-3 and TRBJ2-5; D is ambiguous. This CDR3 spans 14 amino acids. Trimming removed 5 bases at V and 7 bases at J, with 17 bases between. Germline values: CDR1 SGHTA, CDR2 FQGTGA. CDR3 in DNA: TGTGCCAGCAGCCCAGGACGAGATGATGGGACCCAGTACTTC. This translates into CASSPGRDDGTQYF.

V gene TRBV6-5 combines with J gene TRBJ2-1; TRBD2 matches 9 bases. Germline assignment: CDR1 MNHEY and CDR2 SVGAGI. This CDR3 spans 15 amino acids. V lost 4 bases and J lost 6; bases outside the gene matches: 7. CDR3 bases: TGTGCCAGCAGTTTCAGCGGGGGGAAACCCAATGAGCAGTTCTTC. It is translated as CASSFSGGKPNEQFF.

The V gene is TRBV5-8, the J gene TRBJ2-2; TRBD1 matches 10 bases. Trimming cost V 4 bases and J 5 bases; bases outside gene matches: 11. Germline CDR1 reads SGHTS; CDR2 reads YDEGEE. This CDR3 has 17 amino acids. DNA for the CDR3: TGTGCCAGCAGCAGTCGGCCGGGACAGGGGACGACCGGGGAGCTGTTTTTT. Translated, it gives CASSSRPGQGTTGELFF.

The V and J genes are TRBV9 and TRBJ2-2; TRBD1 or TRBD2 may be the D gene (5 bases each). From germline, CDR1 is SGDLS and CDR2 YYNGEE. The CDR3 contains 18 residues. With 3 bases removed from V and 0 bases from J, the gap between germline ends came to 18 bases. The CDR3 spells CASSERGIVPTNTGELFF. The CDR3 DNA follows: TGTGCCAGCAGCGAGAGGGGTATTGTTCCCACGAACACCGGGGAGCTGTTTTTT.

This rearrangement joins TRBV6-4 to TRBJ1-3; D unclear. With 4 bases removed from V and 0 bases from J, the gap between germline ends came to 10 bases. The CDR3 contains 15 residues. Germline CDR1 MRHNA, CDR2 SNTAGT. In DNA form, the CDR3 reads TGTGCCAGCAGTGCCCTCCCTAGCTCTGGAAACACCATATATTTT. Protein: CASSALPSSGNTIYF.

J is TRBJ1-4 and V is TRBV6-4, with 11 bases fitting TRBD1. Germline assignment: CDR1 MRHNA and CDR2 SNTAGT. The CDR3 loop spans 18 amino acids. Trimming cost V 4 bases and J 0 bases; bases outside gene matches: 7. CDR3 DNA: TGTGCCAGCAGTGGGGGGACAGGGGGGCCTGCAACTAATGAAAAACTGTTTTTT. This translates into CASSGGTGGPATNEKLFF.

J is TRBJ1-2 and V is TRBV20-1; D not resolved. The CDR3 consists of 10 residues. CDR1 and CDR2 from the germline V gene are DFQATT and SNEGSKA (reference sequence). V was cut by 7 bases and J by 7 bases, with 10 bases left in between. CDR3 in DNA: TGCAGTGTTGGTAAAATTGGCTACACCTTC. Translated, it gives CSVGKIGYTF.

The chain links TRBV30 to TRBJ2-7, with D uncertain. Per germline, CDR1 GTSNPN and CDR2 SVGIG (reference sequence). The CDR3 is 12 amino acids. V dropped 4 bases and J dropped 2 bases, with 9 bases sitting between them. This chain's CDR3 is CAWNLGTYEQYF. The DNA of the CDR3 is TGTGCCTGGAACTTGGGTACCTACGAGCAGTACTTC.

This rearrangement joins TRBV2 to TRBJ1-3; D remains unclear. Germline V gene sequence: CDR1 SNHLY, CDR2 FYNNEI. V gave up 8 bases and J gave up 0 bases, with 20 bases separating them. The CDR3 consists of 17 residues. Here the CDR3 reads CASRMRLFRTSGNTIYF. DNA for the CDR3: TGTGCCAGCCGGATGAGACTTTTTCGAACCTCTGGAAACACCATATATTTT. The full variable domain, rest sourced from reference TRBV2 and TRBJ1-3, is EPEVTQTPSHQVTQMGQEVILRCVPISNHLYFYWYRQILGQKVEFLVSFYNNEISEKSEIFDDQFSVERPDGSNFTLKIRSTKLEDSAMYFCASRMRLFRTSGNTIYFGEGSWLTVV.

CDR3 protein: CASSFWRPSYEQYF. The DNA of the CDR3 is TGCGCCAGCAGCTTTTGGCGACCCTCCTACGAGCAGTACTTC. V gene TRBV5-1 combines with J gene TRBJ2-5; D not certain. The J call may not be correct, given that the DNA end is closer to TRBJ2-7. Germline CDR1 and CDR2: SGHRS and YFSETQ. The CDR3 has 14 residues.

This clone appeared a single time. The CDR3 nucleotides are TGCGCCAGCAGCTTGGCTAGCGGCCTTGGGATGGATACGCAGTATTTT. Its protein product is CASSLASGLGMDTQYF. The V call is TRBV5-1, the J call TRBJ2-3; TRBD2 aligns across 7 bases. Germline loops: CDR1 SGHRS, CDR2 YFSETQ. J lost 6 bases, V lost 0 bases, and 10 bases had no gene match. There are 16 residues in the CDR3. Complete variable domain (other parts from reference TRBV5-1 and TRBJ2-3): KAGVTQTPRYLIKTRGQQVTLSCSPISGHRSVSWYQQTPGQGLQFLFEYFSETQRNKGNFPGRFSGRQFSNSRSEMNVSTLELGDSALYLCASSLASGLGMDTQYFGPGTRLTVL.

The rearrangement uses TRBV18 and TRBJ2-3; 9 bases line up with TRBD2. The trim removed 3 bases at V and 7 bases at J, leaving 11 bases unmatched. The CDR3 is 16 residues long. Germline V CDR1 and CDR2: KGHSH, LQKENI. DNA of the CDR3: TGTGCCAGCTCACCGACGAATAGCGGGGGAATGAATACGCAGTATTTT. Its protein is CASSPTNSGGMNTQYF.

Points on this clone: Within the sample, other DNA sequences also encode this same CDR3. The V and J genes are TRBV5-6 and TRBJ2-3; 7 nucleotides align to TRBD2. There are 15 residues in the CDR3. Trimming removed 4 bases from V and 0 bases from J; junction bases left unmatched: 5. Germline CDR1 SGHDT, CDR2 YYEEEE. The CDR3 region is CASSRSGKSTDTQYF. For the CDR3, the DNA is TGTGCCAGCAGCCGCAGCGGGAAAAGCACAGATACGCAGTATTTT. Filled out from reference TRBV5-6 and TRBJ2-3, the complete variable domain reads DAGVTQSPTHLIKTRGQQVTLRCSPKSGHDTVSWYQQALGQGPQFIFQYYEEEERQRGNFPDRFSGHQFPNYSSELNVNALLLGDSALYLCASSRSGKSTDTQYFGPGTRLTVL.

V is TRBV5-4 and J is TRBJ2-2; 11 bases map to TRBD2. The CDR3 totals 16 residues. V gave up 5 bases and J gave up 6 bases; unmatched junction bases: 9. Germline-derived CDR1 and CDR2 are SGHNT and YYREEE (reference sequence). CDR3 sequence: CASRLTSGSTPGELFF. The CDR3 region has the DNA TGTGCCAGCAGGTTAACTAGCGGGAGTACCCCCGGGGAGCTGTTTTTT.

The chain links TRBV18 to TRBJ1-1; no clear D. V lost 0 bases and J lost 6, with 5 bases in between. This CDR3 contains 12 residues. Germline V lookup: CDR1 KGHSH, CDR2 LQKENI. DNA of the CDR3: TGTGCCAGCTCACCACCTCAGTCTGAAGCTTTCTTT. It encodes CASSPPQSEAFF.

A single count supports this clone. The rearrangement links TRBV18 to TRBJ2-5; 7 nucleotides line up with TRBD1. This CDR3 contains 15 residues. Trimming at V came to 0 bases and at J to 1 base, leaving 2 bases not matched to a gene. Per germline, CDR1 KGHSH and CDR2 LQKENI. The DNA of the CDR3 is TGTGCCAGCTCACCACCCGACAGGGCCCAAGAGACCCAGTACTTC. Its translation: CASSPPDRAQETQYF.

V and J are TRBV30 and TRBJ2-7; no firm D call. The CDR3 has 13 amino acids. CDR1 is GTSNPN and CDR2 is SVGIG in the germline V gene (reference sequence). V lost 3 bases to trimming and J lost 7 bases, with 16 bases between them. The CDR3 nucleotides are TGTGCCTGGAGAGTCGGTGGAAGGTTGGAGCAGTACTTC. The encoded protein is CAWRVGGRLEQYF.

This chain's CDR3 is CASSLASGGAQETQYF. The CDR3 DNA is TGTGCCAGCAGCTTAGCGAGTGGGGGGGCTCAAGAGACCCAGTACTTC. The chain uses TRBV7-6 and TRBJ2-5; D possibly corresponds to TRBD2 (7 bases). This CDR3 contains 16 residues. The ends were cut back, 0 bases at V and 2 bases at J, with 13 bases in the middle. CDR1 is SGHVS, CDR2 FNYEAQ, per germline.

This clone was counted once. The chain has TRBV7-9 and TRBJ2-7; TRBD1 agrees at 9 bases. The V and J ends lost 3 bases and 4 bases, in that order; junction bases with no gene match: 7. The CDR3 covers 15 residues. Germline CDR1 is SEHNR and CDR2 is FQNEAQ (reference sequence). CDR3 residues: CASSFRDRVRYEQYF. Written as DNA, the CDR3 is TGTGCCAGCAGCTTTAGGGACAGGGTGAGATACGAGCAGTACTTC.

The gene calls are TRBV28 and TRBJ2-4, with 8 bases fitting TRBD1. CDR3 length: 13 amino acids. After removal of 5 bases from V and 9 bases from J, the junction contained 6 bases not matched to a gene. Germline loops: CDR1 MDHEN, CDR2 SYDVKM. The CDR3: CASSRDRGAIQYF. CDR3 DNA: TGTGCCAGCAGTCGCGACAGGGGAGCCATTCAGTACTTC.

The V and J genes are TRBV10-3 and TRBJ2-3, with a weak D call TRBD2 (7 bases). Germline values: CDR1 ENHRY, CDR2 SYGVKD. The V and J ends lost 8 bases and 5 bases respectively, with 17 bases between them. This CDR3 is 14 amino acids long. CDR3 coding DNA: TGTGCCATCTGCGCGGGGGCCGGGGGAGATACGCAGTATTTT. Amino acid sequence: CAICAGAGGDTQYF.